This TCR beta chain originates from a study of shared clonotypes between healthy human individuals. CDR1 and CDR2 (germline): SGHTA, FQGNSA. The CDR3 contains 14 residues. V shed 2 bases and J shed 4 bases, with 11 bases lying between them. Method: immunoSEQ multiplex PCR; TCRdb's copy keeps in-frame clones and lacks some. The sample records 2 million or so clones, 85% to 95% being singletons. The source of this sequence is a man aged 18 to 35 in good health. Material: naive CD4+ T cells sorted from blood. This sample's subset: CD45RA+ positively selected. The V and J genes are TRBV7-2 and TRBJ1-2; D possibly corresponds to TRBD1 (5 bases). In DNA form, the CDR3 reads TGTGCCAGCAGCTTAACGGGGGACTTCTATGGCTACACCTTC. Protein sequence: CASSLTGDFYGYTF. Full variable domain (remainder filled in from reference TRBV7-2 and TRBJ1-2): GAGVSQSPSNKVTEKGKDVELRCDPISGHTALYWYRQSLGQGLEFLIYFQGNSAPDKSGLPSDRFSAERTGGSVSTLTIQRTQQEDSAVYLCASSLTGDFYGYTFGSGTRLTVV.